What follows are 25 T cell receptor beta chains derived from one specimen sequenced in a study of cytomegalovirus exposure and HLA in healthy donors. Only in-frame clones appear in the TCRdb table, and some are missing; sequencing was by immunoSEQ multiplex PCR. The sample has over 75,000 clones; around 85% are singletons. The specimen was PBMCs. These receptors originate from a man aged 18-30 years in good health and CMV-seropositive.

The V call is TRBV6-6, the J call TRBJ2-5; D might be TRBD1 (6 bases). Per germline, CDR1 MNHNY and CDR2 SVGAGI (reference sequence). The CDR3 runs to 12 residues. V gave up 8 bases and J gave up 5 bases, with 12 bases separating them. The chain's CDR3 is CASARGGETQYF. As DNA, the CDR3 is TGTGCCAGCGCCAGGGGTGGGGAGACCCAGTACTTC.

The rearrangement uses TRBV7-6 and TRBJ2-3; 8 nucleotides match TRBD1. The CDR3 is made up of 15 amino acids. V lost 5 bases, J lost 1 base, and 5 bases stayed unmatched. Germline values: CDR1 SGHVS, CDR2 FNYEAQ. CDR3 nucleotide sequence: TGTGCCAGCAGCCCTATGGGACAGGGCACAGATACGCAGTATTTT. This encodes CASSPMGQGTDTQYF.

The rearrangement links TRBV9 to TRBJ2-5, with 8 bases aligning to TRBD1. CDR1 SGDLS and CDR2 YYNGEE come from the germline V gene. Trimming removed 0 bases from V and 3 bases from J; junction bases left unmatched: 7. The length of the CDR3 is 16 residues. The CDR3 sequence is CASSVAGGLGKETQYF. The DNA for the CDR3 is TGTGCCAGCAGCGTAGCAGGGGGCTTGGGAAAAGAGACCCAGTACTTC.

The chain carries TRBV19 and TRBJ2-7; TRBD1 matches 11 bases. CDR1 is LNHDA, CDR2 SQIVND, per germline (reference sequence). With 6 bases clipped from V and 3 bases from J, the junction kept 10 bases outside the gene matches. The CDR3 is made up of 16 amino acids. In nucleotides, the CDR3 is TGTGCCAGTAGGACAATTACCGGGACAGGGGGCTACGAGCAGTACTTC. This codes for CASRTITGTGGYEQYF.

The chain links TRBV6-6 to TRBJ1-1; D call uncertain. The CDR3 spans 13 residues. The V end lost 2 bases, the J end lost 1 base, and 5 bases lay between the germline ends. CDR1 is MNHNY and CDR2 is SVGAGI in the germline V gene (reference sequence). CDR3 DNA: TGTGCCAGCAGTTACGCTAGGAACACTGAAGCTTTCTTT. This translates into CASSYARNTEAFF.

The chain uses TRBV28 and TRBJ2-7; D call uncertain. V was clipped by 3 bases and J by 7 bases, with 13 bases between them. Germline V lookup: CDR1 MDHEN, CDR2 SYDVKM. CDR3 length: 13 residues. The CDR3 nucleotides are TGTGCCAGCAGTTTGAAGGTGGGGTGGGAGCAGTACGTC. Encoded protein: CASSLKVGWEQYV.

This clone was recorded once. The chain is built from TRBV28 and TRBJ1-1, with 9 bases matching TRBD1. The V segment lost 6 bases and the J segment 4 bases; nucleotides outside the gene matches: 6. This CDR3 has 14 residues. The germline gives CDR1 MDHEN, CDR2 SYDVKM. The CDR3 region has the DNA TGTGCCAGCAGCGGACAGGGGTTCGTCACTGAAGCTTTCTTT. It translates to CASSGQGFVTEAFF.

The chain employs TRBV27 and TRBJ2-1, with 8 bases that match TRBD2. The CDR3 contains 17 residues. CDR1 and CDR2 from the germline V gene are MNHEY and SMNVEV (reference sequence). Losses at the gene ends were 5 bases for V and 7 bases for J; bases not matched to a gene: 16. As DNA, the CDR3 is TGTGCCAGCAGTGTCAACTCCCAGCGGGAGCTGAGGAATGAGCAGTTCTTC. Translated: CASSVNSQRELRNEQFF.

The gene calls are TRBV7-9 and TRBJ1-2; the D gene is possibly TRBD1 (5 bases). CDR1 is SEHNR and CDR2 is FQNEAQ in the germline V gene (reference sequence). Deletions cut 1 base from V and 0 bases from J, with 9 bases between. CDR3 length: 15 amino acids. In DNA, the CDR3 is TGTGCCAGCAGCTTAGTTGCGACAGCTAACTATGGCTACACCTTC. It codes for CASSLVATANYGYTF. The full variable domain, in which reference TRBV7-9 and TRBJ1-2 provide the parts outside the CDR3, is DTGVSQNPRHKITKRGQNVTFRCDPISEHNRLYWYRQTLGQGPEFLTYFQNEAQLEKSRLLSDRFSAERPKGSFSTLEIQRTEQGDSAMYLCASSLVATANYGYTFGSGTRLTVV.

The V gene is TRBV11-2, the J gene TRBJ2-1; D perhaps matches TRBD1 (6 bases). The CDR3 totals 13 residues. The germline CDR1 and CDR2 sequences are SGHAT and FQNNGV. Trimming left V 5 bases short and J 7 bases short, with 12 bases between. Written as DNA, the CDR3 is TGTGCCAGCAGCCCAAATACAGGGAATGAGCAGTTCTTC. Translating it yields CASSPNTGNEQFF.

This chain joins TRBV29-1 and TRBJ2-2; tentative D call: TRBD1 (6 bases). The CDR3 loop spans 16 amino acids. The V gene lost 3 bases and the J gene lost 3 bases, with 17 bases spanning the gap. Germline V gene data show CDR1 as SQVTM and CDR2 as ANQGSEA. The CDR3 nucleotides are TGCAGCGTTGAGGACAGAGACTCGTTGGACACCGGGGAGCTGTTTTTT. Its translation: CSVEDRDSLDTGELFF.

This chain joins TRBV6-5 and TRBJ2-1; 7 bases match TRBD2. This CDR3 is built from 16 residues. After removal of 4 bases from V and 6 bases from J, the junction contained 12 bases not matched to a gene. CDR1 is MNHEY and CDR2 is SVGAGI in the germline V gene. Here the CDR3 DNA reads TGTGCCAGCAGTTTACTAGCGTCGGAGGGAGCCAATGAGCAGTTCTTC. Translation: CASSLLASEGANEQFF.

This chain links TRBV27 with TRBJ2-1; 8 bases align to TRBD2. Germline V gene data show CDR1 as MNHEY and CDR2 as SMNVEV (reference sequence). With V trimmed by 5 bases and J by 7 bases, 13 bases remained unmatched. This CDR3 comprises 16 residues. The CDR3 here is CASSPSSGLARNEQFF. The CDR3 nucleotides are TGTGCCAGCAGTCCCTCGTCCGGACTAGCACGGAATGAGCAGTTCTTC.

The V call is TRBV11-3, the J call TRBJ1-4; D unclear. The CDR3 length is 13 residues. CDR1 SGHNT and CDR2 YENEEA come from the germline V gene. Trimming removed 3 bases at V and 8 bases at J, with 10 bases between. The CDR3 sequence is CASSFLGAEKLFF. In DNA form, the CDR3 reads TGTGCCAGCAGCTTTCTGGGCGCCGAAAAACTGTTTTTT.

The gene calls are TRBV5-4 and TRBJ2-5; TRBD2 matches at 12 bases. The germline V gene encodes CDR1 SGHNT and CDR2 YYREEE (reference sequence). V was pared by 0 bases and J by 3 bases, with 0 bases of the junction left unmatched. This CDR3 spans 15 amino acids. CDR3 protein: CASSLGLAGEETQYF. CDR3 nucleotide sequence: TGTGCCAGCAGCTTGGGACTAGCGGGAGAAGAGACCCAGTACTTC.

The chain links TRBV28 to TRBJ2-5, with a possible D match to TRBD1 (5 bases). Germline V gene sequence: CDR1 MDHEN, CDR2 SYDVKM. The CDR3 loop spans 14 amino acids. V was clipped by 5 bases and J by 5 bases, with 15 bases between them. CDR3 sequence (DNA): TGTGCCAGCAGTGGACCCCAGGGCGGCGAGACCCAGTACTTC. Translating gives CASSGPQGGETQYF.

The chain combines TRBV6-1 with TRBJ1-1; no clear D gene. There are 12 residues in the CDR3. Germline lookup yields CDR1 MNHNS and CDR2 SASEGT. Trimming pared 6 bases from V and 5 bases from J, leaving 10 bases between. The CDR3 here is CASRFGGTEAFF. CDR3 sequence (DNA): TGTGCCAGCAGATTTGGCGGGACTGAAGCTTTCTTT.

The chain is built from TRBV6-6 and TRBJ1-3; 7 bases match TRBD1. CDR1 and CDR2 from the germline V gene are MNHNY and SVGAGI (reference sequence). The CDR3 sequence is 15 residues long. J gave up 0 bases and V 7 bases, and 6 bases lay outside the gene matches. The CDR3 is CASTRQGSSGNTIYF. The CDR3 nucleotides read TGTGCCAGCACCAGACAGGGAAGCTCTGGAAACACCATATATTTT.

The chain couples TRBV27 to TRBJ2-7; TRBD1 aligns across 7 bases. CDR3 length equals 14 residues. Germline values: CDR1 MNHEY, CDR2 SMNVEV (reference sequence). V lost 5 bases and J lost 5; bases outside the gene matches: 9. DNA for the CDR3: TGTGCCAGCAGTCCGAGGACAGGAGCCAACGAGCAGTACTTC. Its protein product is CASSPRTGANEQYF.

The CDR3 protein is CASSNYIPRLAGSQETQYF. CDR3 DNA sequence: TGTGCCAGCAGTAACTATATCCCCCGACTAGCGGGCTCCCAAGAGACCCAGTACTTC. The chain employs TRBV7-9 and TRBJ2-5; 10 nucleotides align to TRBD2. The V gene's germline CDR1 is SEHNR and CDR2 FQNEAQ (reference sequence). The CDR3 loop spans 19 amino acids. V dropped 6 bases and J dropped 1; count of bases not matched to a gene: 17.

This chain links TRBV11-2 with TRBJ1-4; a weak D match, TRBD1 (5 bases). Germline V gene data show CDR1 as SGHAT and CDR2 as FQNNGV. With 1 base removed from V and 6 bases from J, the gap between germline ends came to 15 bases. CDR3 length: 16 residues. CDR3 residues: CASSLVGQGVHEKLFF. CDR3 in DNA: TGTGCCAGCAGCTTAGTAGGGCAGGGCGTGCATGAAAAACTGTTTTTT.

This clone came up a few times. This chain connects TRBV7-8 to TRBJ2-1; tentative D call: TRBD1 (5 bases). The CDR3 has 14 amino acids. Germline loops: CDR1 SGHVS, CDR2 FQNEAQ. Trimming took 5 bases from V and 4 from J, leaving 12 bases between them. CDR3 loop: CASSLVRDYNEQFF. The CDR3 DNA is TGTGCCAGCAGCCTAGTCAGGGATTACAATGAGCAGTTCTTC.

The chain employs TRBV6-1 and TRBJ1-1, with D hard to call. The CDR3 has 13 residues. The germline CDR1 and CDR2 sequences are MNHNS and SASEGT. Deletions cut 4 bases from V and 2 bases from J, with 8 bases between. CDR3 loop: CASSVNSNTEAFF. The CDR3 DNA follows: TGTGCCAGCAGTGTAAACAGCAACACTGAAGCTTTCTTT.

The CDR3 spells CASSYDRGQPQHF. The CDR3 DNA reads TGTGCCAGCAGTTATGACAGGGGTCAGCCCCAGCATTTT. This chain connects TRBV27 to TRBJ1-5, with TRBD1 matching over 8 bases. CDR3 length: 13 amino acids. The ends lost 4 bases at V and 6 bases at J; junction bases unmatched: 2. The germline V gene has CDR1 MNHEY and CDR2 SMNVEV (reference sequence).

The J gene is TRBJ2-2, the V gene TRBV5-1; D is possibly TRBD2 (5 bases). Germline lookup yields CDR1 SGHRS and CDR2 YFSETQ. The CDR3 has 16 residues. Trimming cost V 4 bases and J 6 bases, with 19 bases left between them. DNA for the CDR3: TGCGCCAGCAGCCCCCGACGGGCCCCGGAGGCCGGGGAGCTGTTTTTT. Translating gives CASSPRRAPEAGELFF.